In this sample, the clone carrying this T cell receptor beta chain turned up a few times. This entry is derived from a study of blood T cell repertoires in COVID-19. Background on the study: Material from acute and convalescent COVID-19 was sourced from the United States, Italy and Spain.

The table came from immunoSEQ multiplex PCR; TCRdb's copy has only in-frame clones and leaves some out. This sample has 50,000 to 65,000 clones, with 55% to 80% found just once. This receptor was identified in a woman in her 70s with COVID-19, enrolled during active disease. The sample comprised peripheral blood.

The CDR3 nucleotides read TGTGCCAGCAGTTTGAGCGGCTACAATGAGCAGTTCTTC. Translating gives CASSLSGYNEQFF. This chain uses TRBV6-2 or TRBV6-3 with TRBJ2-1, with TRBD2 as a possible D gene (5 bases). Germline-derived CDR1 and CDR2 are MNHEY and SVGEGT. The CDR3 is made up of 13 amino acids. V gave up 4 bases and J gave up 3 bases, with 7 bases separating them.